This is a list of T cell receptor beta chains from one sample in a study of T-cell reconstitution after alpha-beta-depleted transplantation in children. Using its own MiXCR run on the PCR reads, TCRdb lists one record per CDR3 protein. The top ten hold around 6% of the sample, which has around 500,000 distinct CDR3 sequences, around 13% seen once. The sample here was PBMCs from the stem cell graft donor, taken from the stem cell graft. The receptors here all came from a human donor who donated a stem cell graft to a child with combined immunodeficiency. Both conserved end residues are part of each CDR3.

V | length | CDR3
TRBV20-1 | 13 | CSARVGEDQPQHF
TRBV5-4 | 13 | CATPGQGYNEQFF
TRBV12-3/TRBV12-4 | 15 | CASRNRPGRNQPQHF
TRBV6-5 | 18 | CASSYYPMERETQHIQYF
TRBV7-2 | 15 | CASSLAPRAIYEQYF
TRBV5-6 | 17 | CASSLDGFQGATGELFF
TRBV29-1 | 13 | CSVSRGLLDEAFF
TRBV12-3/TRBV12-4 | 15 | CASSFSSGRGYEQYF
TRBV20-1 | 14 | CSARGHTTFNEQFF
TRBV11-1 | 15 | CASSRFRGASYEQYF
TRBV12-5 | 14 | CASGTTGVNTEAFF
TRBV2 | 15 | CASSEPGQVQETQYF
TRBV5-4 | 13 | CASSFRGNYEQYF
TRBV20-1 | 14 | CSAERVRENTEAFF
TRBV10-3 | 15 | CAISELRGRQRGYTF
TRBV7-2 | 15 | CASSLSSGSNYEQYF
TRBV20-1 | 17 | CSARDPRALPQQETQYF
TRBV6-1 | 16 | CASSLVLVPNTGELFF
TRBV20-1 | 11 | CSAYRDYGYTF
TRBV5-4 | 13 | CASSASGQGTLHF
TRBV5-5 | 15 | CASSLLGTFTDTQYF
TRBV4-1 | 15 | CASSQEGTPNYGYTF
TRBV4-2 | 14 | CASSQERGMETQYF
TRBV7-9 | 15 | CASSPPGGPYNEQFF
TRBV5-1 | 14 | CASSPSENTGELFF
TRBV7-9 | 11 | CASTSFYEEFF
TRBV27 | 14 | CASSDRGDNTEAFF
TRBV20-1 | 14 | CSARDHTGGYTQYF
TRBV12-5 | 15 | CASGFGLAGGETQYF
TRBV10-3 | 15 | CAISPTGTGAGEQYF
TRBV12-3/TRBV12-4 | 19 | CTSSFRSLLTRREGNEQYF
TRBV6-2/TRBV6-3 | 15 | CASSYPASGADTQYF
TRBV6-2/TRBV6-3 | 14 | CASSYWTGIQTQYF